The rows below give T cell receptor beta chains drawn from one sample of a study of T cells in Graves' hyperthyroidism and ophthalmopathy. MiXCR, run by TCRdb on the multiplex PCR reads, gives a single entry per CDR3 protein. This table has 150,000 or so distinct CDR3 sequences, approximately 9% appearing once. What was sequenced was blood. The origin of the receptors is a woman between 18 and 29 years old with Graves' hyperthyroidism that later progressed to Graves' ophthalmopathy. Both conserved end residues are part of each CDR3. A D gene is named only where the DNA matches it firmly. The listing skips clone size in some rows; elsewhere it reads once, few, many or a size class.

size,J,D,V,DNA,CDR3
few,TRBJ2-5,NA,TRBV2,TGTGCCAGCAAGGACTTCTGGGAGTGGGCCCAGTACTTC,CASKDFWEWAQYF
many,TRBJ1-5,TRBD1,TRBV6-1,TGTGCCAGCAGTCGTCCCGGGACAGGGAGTCGTGGCAATCAGCCCCAGCATTTT,CASSRPGTGSRGNQPQHF
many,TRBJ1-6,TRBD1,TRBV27,TGTGCCAGCAGTGAACAGGGGACATCACCCCTCCACTTT,CASSEQGTSPLHF
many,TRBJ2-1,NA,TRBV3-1,TGTGCCAGCAGCCCTAAATGGACTTCACTGAATGAGCAGTTCTTC,CASSPKWTSLNEQFF
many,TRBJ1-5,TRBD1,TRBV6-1,TGTGCCAGCAGTCAACAGGGGGCAGATCAGCCCCAGCATTTT,CASSQQGADQPQHF
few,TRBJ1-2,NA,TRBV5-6,TGTGCCAGCAGCCGCGGGGCAGATGGCTACACCTTC,CASSRGADGYTF
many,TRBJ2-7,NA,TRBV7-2,TGTGCCAGCAGCACACAGGGGGGGACCTACGAGCAGTACTTC,CASSTQGGTYEQYF
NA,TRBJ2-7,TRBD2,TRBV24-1,TGTGCCACCAGTGATCCCGCAGAGGCGGGGGAAGAGCAGTACTTC,CATSDPAEAGEEQYF
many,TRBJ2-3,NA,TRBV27,TGTGCCAGCAGTTTAACATCAGTGGCGGGGAGCACAGATACGCAGTATTTT,CASSLTSVAGSTDTQYF
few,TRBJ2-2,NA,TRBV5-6,TGTGCCAGCAGCTTACAAACCGGGGAGCTGTTTTTT,CASSLQTGELFF
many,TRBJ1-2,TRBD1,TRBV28,TGTGCCAGCAACTCCCCGGGACAGGGGGCACGGTATGGCTACACCTTC,CASNSPGQGARYGYTF